The 19 T cell receptor beta chains below come from one sample, sequenced in a study of blood T cell repertoires in COVID-19. Only in-frame clones appear in the TCRdb table, and some are missing; sequencing was by immunoSEQ multiplex PCR. The sample lists over 100,000 clones; approximately 90% were seen once. Sample: peripheral blood. Receptors were obtained from a man aged 55 to 70 with COVID-19, enrolled during active disease.

The chain combines TRBV2 with TRBJ2-5; TRBD2 is a possible D gene (5 bases). V lost 7 bases and J 4 bases, leaving 16 bases between the germline ends. Per germline, CDR1 SNHLY and CDR2 FYNNEI. The CDR3 consists of 14 residues. CDR3 nucleotides: TGTGCCAGCATCTCGGGTCTTCTAGCAGAGACCCAGTACTTC. Translated, it gives CASISGLLAETQYF.

The chain combines TRBV15 with TRBJ1-6; possibly TRBD1 for D (6 bases). Germline V gene lookup returns CDR1 LNHNV and CDR2 YYDKDF (reference sequence). CDR3 length: 14 amino acids. Trimming took off 0 bases at V and 11 bases at J, with 11 bases between the two ends. For the CDR3, the DNA is TGTGCCACCAGCAGAGATCAACAGGGACCACCCCTCCACTTT. Translation: CATSRDQQGPPLHF.

J is TRBJ1-5 and V is TRBV2, with D possibly TRBD1 on 6 matching bases. Germline loops: CDR1 SNHLY, CDR2 FYNNEI. There are 13 residues in the CDR3. V was cut by 7 bases and J by 0 bases, with 7 bases left in between. The CDR3 spells CASKGDSNQPQHF. The CDR3 nucleotides read TGTGCCAGCAAGGGGGATAGCAATCAGCCCCAGCATTTT. The full variable domain, in which reference TRBV2 and TRBJ1-5 provide the parts outside the CDR3, is EPEVTQTPSHQVTQMGQEVILRCVPISNHLYFYWYRQILGQKVEFLVSFYNNEISEKSEIFDDQFSVERPDGSNFTLKIRSTKLEDSAMYFCASKGDSNQPQHFGDGTRLSIL.

This chain uses TRBV5-1 with TRBJ2-2; TRBD1 might be the D (6 bases). CDR3 length: 15 residues. CDR1 is SGHRS, CDR2 YFSETQ, per germline. The germline V and J ends were trimmed by 2 bases and 11 bases, with 19 bases remaining between them. Here the CDR3 reads CASSLITGLSQELFF. The CDR3 nucleotides read TGCGCCAGCAGCTTAATAACAGGGTTATCGCAAGAGCTGTTTTTT.

Regarding this clone: The sample holds other DNA sequences that translate to the same CDR3. The chain uses TRBV4-3 and TRBJ2-2; TRBD2 is a possible D gene (5 bases). Germline V gene lookup returns CDR1 LGHNA and CDR2 YSLEER. The CDR3 length is 15 residues. V was clipped by 1 base and J by 0 bases, with 6 bases between them. The CDR3 region has the DNA TGCGCCAGCAGCCAAGCCGGGGCGAACACCGGGGAGCTGTTTTTT. Encoded protein: CASSQAGANTGELFF.

This chain links TRBV19 with TRBJ2-5; D is possibly TRBD2 (6 bases). V lost 0 bases and J 0 bases, leaving 8 bases between the germline ends. The germline V gene has CDR1 LNHDA and CDR2 SQIVND (reference sequence). This CDR3 has 15 amino acids. The CDR3 DNA follows: TGTGCCAGTAGTATAGACGGCGGGAACCAAGAGACCCAGTACTTC. This codes for CASSIDGGNQETQYF.

The J gene is TRBJ2-1, the V gene TRBV19, with 11 nucleotides matching TRBD1. V dropped 3 bases and J dropped 7; count of bases not matched to a gene: 8. Germline assignment: CDR1 LNHDA and CDR2 SQIVND (reference sequence). This CDR3 is built from 16 residues. As DNA, the CDR3 is TGTGCCAGTAGTATCGGGGGGACAGGGGGTTGGAATGAGCAGTTCTTC. Translated, it gives CASSIGGTGGWNEQFF.

The chain uses TRBV27 and TRBJ2-5; 9 nucleotides align to TRBD2. Germline V CDR1 and CDR2: MNHEY, SMNVEV (reference sequence). The CDR3 has 14 amino acids. Unmatched junction bases numbered 0, after V lost 3 bases and J lost 1 base. For the CDR3, the DNA is TGTGCCAGCAGTTTGGGACTAGCCCAAGAGACCCAGTACTTC. Translation: CASSLGLAQETQYF.

The chain employs TRBV4-3 and TRBJ2-3; 10 nucleotides align to TRBD2. CDR3 length equals 15 residues. With V trimmed by 1 base and J by 8 bases, 6 bases remained unmatched. Germline CDR1 LGHNA, CDR2 YSLEER. The CDR3 spells CASSQVLAGEATQYF. CDR3 nucleotide sequence: TGCGCCAGCAGCCAAGTTCTAGCGGGGGAGGCTACGCAGTATTTT.

The chain carries TRBV30 and TRBJ1-1; no clear D. V was trimmed by 2 bases and J by 6 bases, leaving 10 bases between them. CDR1 and CDR2 (germline): GTSNPN, SVGIG (reference sequence). The CDR3 has 12 residues. The CDR3 loop is CAWSRQVAEAFF. In DNA form, the CDR3 reads TGTGCCTGGAGTCGGCAGGTTGCTGAAGCTTTCTTT.

V is TRBV30 and J is TRBJ1-5, with 8 bases that match TRBD1. From germline, CDR1 is GTSNPN and CDR2 SVGIG (reference sequence). The J segment lost 3 bases and the V segment lost 2 bases, leaving 6 bases of the junction unmatched. The CDR3 is made up of 15 amino acids. Written as DNA, the CDR3 is TGTGCCTGGAGTCGGGGACAGGCATACAATCAGCCCCAGCATTTT. Its translation is CAWSRGQAYNQPQHF.

The rearrangement uses TRBV3-1 (or the pseudogene TRBV3-2) and TRBJ2-1; D is possibly TRBD2 (6 bases). This CDR3 contains 20 residues. Germline values: CDR1 LGHDT, CDR2 YNNKEL (reference sequence). The V end was cut by 1 base, the J end by 3 bases, with 25 bases between. CDR3 nucleotide sequence: TGTGCCAGCAGCCAAGCCAACCCCGCCCCCCCGCGGGATTACTACAATGAGCAGTTCTTC. It specifies CASSQANPAPPRDYYNEQFF.

The chain combines TRBV9 with TRBJ2-5, with D perhaps TRBD2 (6 bases). This CDR3 has 15 residues. CDR1 and CDR2 from the germline V gene are SGDLS and YYNGEE. V was trimmed by 4 bases and J by 4 bases, leaving 17 bases between them. The DNA of the CDR3 is TGTGCCAGCAGCCCTCTCGGGGCGGGGACAGAGACCCAGTACTTC. This sequence encodes CASSPLGAGTETQYF.

The chain joins TRBV7-9 to TRBJ1-6; no clear D gene. Germline values: CDR1 SEHNR, CDR2 FQNEAQ (reference sequence). The CDR3 has 12 amino acids. V was trimmed by 4 bases and J by 8 bases, leaving 6 bases between them. This CDR3 reads CASSSSDSPLHF. CDR3 bases: TGTGCCAGCAGCTCCTCAGATTCACCCCTCCACTTT.

The rearrangement joins TRBV9 to TRBJ2-5; 7 bases agree with TRBD2. Germline CDR1 SGDLS, CDR2 YYNGEE. With V trimmed by 4 bases and J by 1 base, 4 bases remained unmatched. This CDR3 has 14 amino acids. The CDR3 spells CASSTGTTQETQYF. The CDR3 bases are TGTGCCAGCAGCACCGGGACTACCCAAGAGACCCAGTACTTC.

The V and J genes are TRBV11-3 and TRBJ1-6, with TRBD1 identical over 12 bases. The junction had 8 bases not matched to a gene; V was cut back by 5 bases and J by 12 bases. Per germline, CDR1 SGHNT and CDR2 YENEEA. This CDR3 comprises 15 residues. The CDR3 loop is CASSPAGTGGEPLHF. For the CDR3, the DNA is TGTGCCAGCAGCCCCGCCGGGACAGGGGGCGAACCCCTCCACTTT.

The chain links TRBV28 to TRBJ2-7, with 9 bases matching TRBD1. The germline V gene has CDR1 MDHEN and CDR2 SYDVKM. V was pared by 8 bases and J by 1 base, with 3 bases of the junction left unmatched. CDR3 length: 13 residues. In DNA, the CDR3 is TGTGCCAGCCGGACAGGGGTGTCCTACGAGCAGTACTTC. This translates into CASRTGVSYEQYF.

This chain links TRBV2 with TRBJ1-2; D call uncertain. V was cut by 4 bases and J by 4 bases, with 16 bases left in between. Germline CDR1 SNHLY, CDR2 FYNNEI. CDR3 length: 15 amino acids. CDR3 residues: CASSGRADAGYGYTF. DNA of the CDR3: TGTGCCAGCAGTGGGAGAGCAGACGCGGGCTATGGCTACACCTTC.

In the case of this clone: One junction end disagrees with the germline gene, perhaps due to a read error. The chain's CDR3 is CASTLSRWEGYTF. CDR3 coding DNA: TGTGCCAGCACCTTATCGCGCTGGGAGGGCTACACCTTC. The chain couples TRBV7-9 to TRBJ1-2; unclear D gene. CDR3 length: 13 amino acids. Germline V lookup: CDR1 SEHNR, CDR2 FQNEAQ (reference sequence).